This T cell receptor gamma chain was captured by sequencing in a study of γδ T cells in repeated Plasmodium falciparum infection. The CDR3 numbers 14 amino acids, ends counted. Germline CDR1 GITISATS, CDR2 ISYDGTV (reference sequence). TCRdb redid the clone calls on the multiplex PCR reads with CATT. This table has approximately 26,000 gamma-chain clones, about 2.9% appearing once. Flow sorting of PBMC yielded separate Vgamma9/Vdelta2+ and Vdelta2-negative gammadelta T cell populations for bulk repertoire analysis. A word on this clone: The DNA is omitted, as the CDR3 cannot be located on it reliably, and the CDR3 follows TCRdb's listing. This CDR3 is also generated by other DNA sequences in the sample.

The V gene is listed as TRGV9; no J gene was called. The source is a pool of human donors (malaria-infected and uninfected, not separated). The sample consisted of gamma-delta T cells from blood. The CDR3: CALWEVLLAVEQHF.